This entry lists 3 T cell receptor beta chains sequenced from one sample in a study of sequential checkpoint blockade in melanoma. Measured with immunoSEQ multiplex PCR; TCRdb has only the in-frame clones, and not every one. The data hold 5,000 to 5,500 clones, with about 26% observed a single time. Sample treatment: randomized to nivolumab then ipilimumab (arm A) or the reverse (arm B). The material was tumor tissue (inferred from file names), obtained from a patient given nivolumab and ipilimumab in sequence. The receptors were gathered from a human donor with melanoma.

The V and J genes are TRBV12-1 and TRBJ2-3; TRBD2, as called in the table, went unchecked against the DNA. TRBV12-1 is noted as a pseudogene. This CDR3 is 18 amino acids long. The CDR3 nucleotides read TGTGCCAGCAGCTTTGGCCAACTAGCGGGAGAGAGCACAGATACGCAGTATTTT. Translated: CASSFGQLAGESTDTQYF.

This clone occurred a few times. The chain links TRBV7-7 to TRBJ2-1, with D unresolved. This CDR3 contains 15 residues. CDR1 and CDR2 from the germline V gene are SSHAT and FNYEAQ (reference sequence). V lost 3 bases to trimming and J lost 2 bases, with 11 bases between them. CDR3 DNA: TGTGCCAGCAGCTTGGTCCCCCAGACCTACAATGAGCAGTTCTTC. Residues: CASSLVPQTYNEQFF.

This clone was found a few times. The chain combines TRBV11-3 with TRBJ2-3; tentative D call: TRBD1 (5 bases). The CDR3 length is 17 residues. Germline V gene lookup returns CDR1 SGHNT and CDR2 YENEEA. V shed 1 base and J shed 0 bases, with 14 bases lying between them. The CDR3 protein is CASSLGVGQGSTDTQYF. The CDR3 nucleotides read TGTGCCAGCAGCTTAGGGGTAGGGCAGGGTAGCACAGATACGCAGTATTTT. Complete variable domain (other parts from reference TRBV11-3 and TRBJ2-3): EAGVVQSPRYKIIEKKQPVAFWCNPISGHNTLYWYLQNLGQGPELLIRYENEEAVDDSQLPKDRFSAERLKGVDSTLKIQPAELGDSAVYLCASSLGVGQGSTDTQYFGPGTRLTVL.